This passage covers 17 T cell receptor beta chains from one sample sequenced in a study of OX40 agonist ivuxolimab in advanced cancers. Method: immunoSEQ multiplex PCR; TCRdb's copy keeps in-frame clones and lacks some. Of about 99,000 clones in the sample, over 75% were seen once. Material: CD4+ or CD8+ T cells sorted from blood, obtained in a trial of the OX40 agonist ivuxolimab. These receptor sequences come from an adult with an advanced solid tumor such as melanoma, head and neck, liver or kidney cancer.

The rearrangement joins TRBV18 to TRBJ2-2, with 11 bases that match TRBD2. Germline values: CDR1 KGHSH, CDR2 LQKENI. The CDR3 totals 16 residues. Trimming removed 2 bases from V and 4 bases from J; junction bases left unmatched: 3. The CDR3 DNA follows: TGTGCCAGCTCACCAAGTCTAGCGGGAGGCACCGGGGAGCTGTTTTTT. This sequence encodes CASSPSLAGGTGELFF.

The chain joins TRBV28 to TRBJ1-1; 12 bases align to TRBD1. The CDR3 extends over 16 amino acids. Germline CDR1 reads MDHEN; CDR2 reads SYDVKM. V shed 4 bases and J 1 base; nucleotides not matched to a gene: 4. CDR3 in DNA: TGTGCCAGCAGTTCCCCGGGACAGGGGGCGAACACTGAAGCTTTCTTT. This encodes CASSSPGQGANTEAFF.

The chain uses TRBV10-3 and TRBJ1-2; D remains unclear. V lost 2 bases and J lost 4, with 11 bases in between. The CDR3 consists of 14 residues. Germline CDR1 is ENHRY and CDR2 is SYGVKD. The CDR3 loop is CAISERAEIYGYTF. CDR3 DNA sequence: TGTGCCATCAGTGAGCGGGCAGAGATCTATGGCTACACCTTC.

This clone was seen just once. The chain combines TRBV19 with TRBJ1-5, with TRBD1 as a possible D gene (5 bases). The CDR3 loop spans 14 amino acids. V lost 1 base to trimming and J lost 9 bases, with 13 bases between them. Germline CDR1 is LNHDA and CDR2 is SQIVND (reference sequence). CDR3 amino acids: CASSIAEGWGPQHF. CDR3 nucleotides: TGTGCCAGTAGTATAGCCGAGGGGTGGGGGCCCCAGCATTTT.

J is TRBJ2-3 and V is TRBV13; maybe TRBD1 (6 bases). The germline V and J ends were trimmed by 2 bases and 3 bases, with 9 bases remaining between them. This CDR3 contains 14 residues. Germline loops: CDR1 PRHDT, CDR2 FYEKMQ (reference sequence). The CDR3 DNA is TGTGCCAGCAGCTTATACCAGGGGACAGATACGCAGTATTTT. Translated: CASSLYQGTDTQYF. Combining the CDR3 with reference TRBV13 and TRBJ2-3 gives the whole variable domain AAGVIQSPRHLIKEKRETATLKCYPIPRHDTVYWYQQGPGQDPQFLISFYEKMQSDKGSIPDRFSAQQFSDYHSELNMSSLELGDSALYFCASSLYQGTDTQYFGPGTRLTVL.

The chain uses TRBV27 and TRBJ2-6; D gene unclear. The CDR3 has 15 amino acids. The V gene lost 4 bases and the J gene lost 1 base, with 8 bases spanning the gap. The V gene's germline CDR1 is MNHEY and CDR2 SMNVEV (reference sequence). The CDR3 sequence is CASSSLGSGANVLTF. The CDR3 region has the DNA TGTGCCAGCAGTTCCCTCGGGTCTGGGGCCAACGTCCTGACTTTC.

The CDR3 sequence: CASSYGAGVNQPQHF. CDR3 DNA sequence: TGTGCCAGCAGTTACGGGGCAGGGGTTAATCAGCCCCAGCATTTT. The genes are TRBV6-5 and TRBJ1-5; weak D call: TRBD1 (6 bases). Trimming took 2 bases from V and 4 from J, leaving 12 bases between them. The germline V gene has CDR1 MNHEY and CDR2 SVGAGI. The CDR3 covers 15 residues.

This clone is a singleton in its sample. This chain connects TRBV7-2 to TRBJ2-5, with TRBD2 matching over 11 bases. V shed 1 base, J shed 11 bases, and the junction held 12 bases outside the gene matches. CDR1 is SGHTA, CDR2 FQGNSA, per germline. The CDR3 runs 16 residues. The CDR3 region has the DNA TGTGCCAGCAGCTTAGACCTAGCGGGAGGTAGACGGCGGCAGTACTTC. Residues: CASSLDLAGGRRRQYF.

This chain uses TRBV29-1 with TRBJ1-2; D is possibly TRBD1 (6 bases). Germline lookup yields CDR1 SQVTM and CDR2 ANQGSEA. CDR3 size: 11 residues. Between the trimmed V and J ends, which lost 7 bases and 6 bases, there was a span of 12 bases. The CDR3 spells CSALSGDGYTF. DNA of the CDR3: TGCAGCGCCCTGTCAGGGGATGGCTACACCTTC. Complete variable domain (other parts from reference TRBV29-1 and TRBJ1-2): SAVISQKPSRDICQRGTSLTIQCQVDSQVTMMFWYRQQPGQSLTLIATANQGSEATYESGFVIDKFPISRPNLTFSTLTVSNMSPEDSSIYLCSALSGDGYTFGSGTRLTVV.

The rearrangement uses TRBV7-6 and TRBJ2-2; D not certain. The V end was cut by 5 bases, the J end by 1 base, with 11 bases between. The CDR3 consists of 15 residues. CDR1 SGHVS and CDR2 FNYEAQ come from the germline V gene. The CDR3 nucleotides are TGTGCCAGCAGCCAAACTACAATGAACACCGGGGAGCTGTTTTTT. Translated: CASSQTTMNTGELFF.

V is TRBV7-9 and J is TRBJ2-1; 11 nucleotides agree with TRBD2. This CDR3 is 15 amino acids long. Germline values: CDR1 SEHNR, CDR2 FQNEAQ (reference sequence). Germline trimming cut 5 bases from V and 7 bases from J; bases unmatched to any gene: 7. The CDR3 DNA follows: TGTGCCAGCAGCGCAATAGCGGGAGGGAATAATGAGCAGTTCTTC. It codes for CASSAIAGGNNEQFF.

As concerns this clone: The sample carries other DNA sequences with the same CDR3. The chain recombines TRBV5-1 with TRBJ2-5; D call uncertain. V was clipped by 0 bases and J by 5 bases, with 14 bases between them. Germline assignment: CDR1 SGHRS and CDR2 YFSETQ. This CDR3 has 15 residues. The CDR3: CASSLGSSGLETQYF. DNA of the CDR3: TGCGCCAGCAGCTTGGGATCATCCGGGCTGGAGACCCAGTACTTC. The full variable domain, with the rest looked up from reference TRBV5-1 and TRBJ2-5, is KAGVTQTPRYLIKTRGQQVTLSCSPISGHRSVSWYQQTPGQGLQFLFEYFSETQRNKGNFPGRFSGRQFSNSRSEMNVSTLELGDSALYLCASSLGSSGLETQYFGPGTRLLVL.

This rearrangement joins TRBV28 to TRBJ2-5; the D gene is possibly TRBD1 (6 bases). The CDR3 has 14 residues. Germline V gene sequence: CDR1 MDHEN, CDR2 SYDVKM. Trimming pared 3 bases from V and 2 bases from J, leaving 10 bases between. CDR3 loop: CASSFKDRQETQYF. The CDR3 DNA reads TGTGCCAGCAGTTTCAAGGACAGACAAGAGACCCAGTACTTC.

V usage is TRBV6-5 and J usage is TRBJ2-3, with a possible D match to TRBD1 (6 bases). Trimming stripped 0 bases from V and 6 bases from J, with 13 bases between. CDR1 and CDR2 (germline): MNHEY, SVGAGI. The CDR3 contains 15 residues. As DNA, the CDR3 is TGTGCCAGCAGTTACTCGAAACAGGGTGCGGATACGCAGTATTTT. Amino acids: CASSYSKQGADTQYF.

This clone was counted a few times. V is TRBV18 and J is TRBJ1-2; D remains ambiguous. Deletions cut 4 bases from V and 2 bases from J, with 8 bases between. The CDR3 covers 13 residues. Germline CDR1 is KGHSH and CDR2 is LQKENI. CDR3 DNA: TGTGCCAGCTCACAGCAAGGAAACTATGGCTACACCTTC. It codes for CASSQQGNYGYTF.

The chain links TRBV15 to TRBJ2-1; the D is unclear. The V and J ends lost 1 base and 10 bases respectively, with 11 bases between them. CDR1 and CDR2 (germline): LNHNV, YYDKDF (reference sequence). The length of the CDR3 is 13 residues. Here the CDR3 reads CATSRVMTREQFF. In nucleotides, the CDR3 is TGTGCCACCAGCAGAGTGATGACCCGCGAGCAGTTCTTC.

This clone was found once. In DNA form, the CDR3 reads TGTGCCAGCAGCTTAGGTTCAGGGGGCCCAATCAATGAGCAGTTCTTC. Its protein is CASSLGSGGPINEQFF. The chain has TRBV11-2 and TRBJ2-1, with 8 positions matching TRBD1. Trimming removed 1 base from V and 6 bases from J; junction bases left unmatched: 8. The CDR3 has 16 amino acids. Germline CDR1 reads SGHAT; CDR2 reads FQNNGV.